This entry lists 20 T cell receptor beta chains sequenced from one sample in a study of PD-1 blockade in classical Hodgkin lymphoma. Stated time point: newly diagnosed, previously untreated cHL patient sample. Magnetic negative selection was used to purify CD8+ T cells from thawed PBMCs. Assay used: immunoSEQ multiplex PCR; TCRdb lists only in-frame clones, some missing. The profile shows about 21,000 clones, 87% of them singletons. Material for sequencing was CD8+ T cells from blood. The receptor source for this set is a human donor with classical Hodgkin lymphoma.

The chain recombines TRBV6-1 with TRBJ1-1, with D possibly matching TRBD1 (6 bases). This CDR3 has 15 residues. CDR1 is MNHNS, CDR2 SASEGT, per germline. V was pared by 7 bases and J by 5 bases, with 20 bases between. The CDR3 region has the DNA TGTGCCAGCATTACAGGGCCCAGCGAAAGTACTGAAGCTTTCTTT. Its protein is CASITGPSESTEAFF.

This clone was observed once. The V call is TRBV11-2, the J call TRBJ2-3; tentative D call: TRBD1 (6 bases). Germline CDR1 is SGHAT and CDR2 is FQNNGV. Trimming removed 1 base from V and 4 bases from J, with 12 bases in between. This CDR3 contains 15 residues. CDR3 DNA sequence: TGTGCCAGCAGCTTAGTTCAGGGGCCCCCAGATACGCAGTATTTT. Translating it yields CASSLVQGPPDTQYF. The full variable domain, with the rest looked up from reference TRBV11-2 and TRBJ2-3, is EAGVAQSPRYKIIEKRQSVAFWCNPISGHATLYWYQQILGQGPKLLIQFQNNGVVDDSQLPKDRFSAERLKGVDSTLKIQPAKLEDSAVYLCASSLVQGPPDTQYFGPGTRLTVL.

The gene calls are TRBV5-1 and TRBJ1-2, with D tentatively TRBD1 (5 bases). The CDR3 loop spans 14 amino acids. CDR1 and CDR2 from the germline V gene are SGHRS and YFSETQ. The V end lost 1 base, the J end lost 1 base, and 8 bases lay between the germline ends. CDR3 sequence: CASSLQGLNYGYTF. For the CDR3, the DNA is TGCGCCAGCAGCTTGCAGGGCCTTAACTATGGCTACACCTTC.

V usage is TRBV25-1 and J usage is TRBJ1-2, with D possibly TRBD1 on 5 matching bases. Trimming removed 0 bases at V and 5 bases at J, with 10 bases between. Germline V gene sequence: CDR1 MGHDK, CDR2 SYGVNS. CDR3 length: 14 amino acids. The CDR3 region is CASSEYYGAYGYTF. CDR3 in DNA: TGTGCCAGCAGTGAATATTACGGGGCATATGGCTACACCTTC.

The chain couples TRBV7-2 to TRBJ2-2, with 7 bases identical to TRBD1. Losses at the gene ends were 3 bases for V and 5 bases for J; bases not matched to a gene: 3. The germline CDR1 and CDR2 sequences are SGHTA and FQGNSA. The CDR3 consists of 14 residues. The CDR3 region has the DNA TGTGCCAGCAGCTTCTACAGGGGAACCGGGGAGCTGTTTTTT. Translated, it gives CASSFYRGTGELFF.

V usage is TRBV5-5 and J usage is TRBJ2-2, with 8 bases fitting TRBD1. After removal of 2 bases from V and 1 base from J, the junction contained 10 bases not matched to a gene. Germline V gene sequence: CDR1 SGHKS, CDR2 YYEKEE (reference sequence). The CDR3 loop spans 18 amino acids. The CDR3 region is CASSFRLFGQGNTGELFF. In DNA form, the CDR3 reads TGTGCCAGCAGCTTCAGGCTTTTCGGACAGGGGAACACCGGGGAGCTGTTTTTT.

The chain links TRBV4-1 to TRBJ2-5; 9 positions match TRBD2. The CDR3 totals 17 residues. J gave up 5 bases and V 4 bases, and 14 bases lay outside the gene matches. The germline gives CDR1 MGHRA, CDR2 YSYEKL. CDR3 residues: CASSPSRGGGAAETQYF. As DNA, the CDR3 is TGCGCCAGCAGCCCCTCGCGGGGCGGGGGGGCGGCGGAGACCCAGTACTTC.

The CDR3 spells CASSEFVTENQSPLHF. The CDR3 DNA reads as TGTGCCAGCAGTGAATTTGTAACCGAGAATCAATCACCCCTCCACTTT. The V gene is TRBV2, the J gene TRBJ1-6; the D is unclear. Deletions cut 2 bases from V and 10 bases from J, with 18 bases between. The length of the CDR3 is 16 residues. Germline V gene sequence: CDR1 SNHLY, CDR2 FYNNEI.

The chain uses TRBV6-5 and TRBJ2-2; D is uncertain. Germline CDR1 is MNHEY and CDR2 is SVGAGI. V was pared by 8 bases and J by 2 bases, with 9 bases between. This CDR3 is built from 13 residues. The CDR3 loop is CASLEVNTGELFF. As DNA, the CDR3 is TGTGCCAGCTTAGAGGTTAACACCGGGGAGCTGTTTTTT.

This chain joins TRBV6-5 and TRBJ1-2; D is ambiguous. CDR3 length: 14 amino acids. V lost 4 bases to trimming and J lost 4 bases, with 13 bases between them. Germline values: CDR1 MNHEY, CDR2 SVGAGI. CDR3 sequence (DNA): TGTGCCAGCAGTTGGGAACGGGCTGGCTATGGCTACACCTTC. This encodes CASSWERAGYGYTF.

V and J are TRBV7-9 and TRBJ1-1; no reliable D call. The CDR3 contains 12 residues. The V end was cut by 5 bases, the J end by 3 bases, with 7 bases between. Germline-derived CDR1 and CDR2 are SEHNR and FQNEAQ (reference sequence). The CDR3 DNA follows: TGTGCCAGCAGCGCCGTGTACACTGAAGCTTTCTTT. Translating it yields CASSAVYTEAFF.

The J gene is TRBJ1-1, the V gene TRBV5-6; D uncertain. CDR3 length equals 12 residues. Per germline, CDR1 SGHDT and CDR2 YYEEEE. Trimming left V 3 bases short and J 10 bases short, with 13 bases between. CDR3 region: CASSSITLPAFF. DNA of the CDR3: TGTGCCAGCAGCTCGATTACGCTTCCAGCTTTCTTT.

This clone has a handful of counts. DNA of the CDR3: TGTGCCAGCAGTCCCGAGGGGCATGGCTACACCTTC. Translation: CASSPEGHGYTF. The chain employs TRBV7-9 and TRBJ1-2; D is possibly TRBD1 (5 bases). The CDR3 totals 12 residues. Germline CDR1 reads SEHNR; CDR2 reads FQNEAQ (reference sequence). V lost 6 bases, J lost 6 bases, and 11 bases lay in between.

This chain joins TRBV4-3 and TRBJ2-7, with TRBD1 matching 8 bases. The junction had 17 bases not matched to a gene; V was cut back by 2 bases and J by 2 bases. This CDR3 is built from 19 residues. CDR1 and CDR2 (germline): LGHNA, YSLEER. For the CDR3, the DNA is TGCGCCAGCAGCCAATTTCCGGGCTCCGGGACAGGCGGGGCCTACGAGCAGTACTTC. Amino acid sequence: CASSQFPGSGTGGAYEQYF.

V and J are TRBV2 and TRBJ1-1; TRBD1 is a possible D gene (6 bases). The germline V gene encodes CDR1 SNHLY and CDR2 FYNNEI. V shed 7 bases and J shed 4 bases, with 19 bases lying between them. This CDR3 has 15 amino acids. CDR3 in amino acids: CASTIRGTLGTEAFF. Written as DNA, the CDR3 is TGTGCCAGCACGATAAGGGGGACCTTGGGCACTGAAGCTTTCTTT.

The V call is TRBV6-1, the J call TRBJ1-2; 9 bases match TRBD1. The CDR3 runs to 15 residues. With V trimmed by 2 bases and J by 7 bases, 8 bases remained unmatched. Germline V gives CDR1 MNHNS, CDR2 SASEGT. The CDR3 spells CASSEFPGTGFGYTF. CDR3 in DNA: TGTGCCAGCAGTGAATTCCCCGGGACAGGGTTTGGCTACACCTTC.

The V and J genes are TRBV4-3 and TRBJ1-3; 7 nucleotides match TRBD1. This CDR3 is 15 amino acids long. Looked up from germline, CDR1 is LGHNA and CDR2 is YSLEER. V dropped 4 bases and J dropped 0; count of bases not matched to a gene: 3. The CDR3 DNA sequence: TGCGCCAGCAGCCCAGGGACAGCCTCTGGAAACACCATATATTTT. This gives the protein CASSPGTASGNTIYF.

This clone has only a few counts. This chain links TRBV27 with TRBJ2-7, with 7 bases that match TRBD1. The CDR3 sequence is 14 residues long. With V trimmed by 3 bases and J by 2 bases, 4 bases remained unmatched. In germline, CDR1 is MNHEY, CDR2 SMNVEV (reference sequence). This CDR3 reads CASSFEGGPYEQYF. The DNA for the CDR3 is TGTGCCAGCAGTTTTGAAGGGGGCCCCTACGAGCAGTACTTC.

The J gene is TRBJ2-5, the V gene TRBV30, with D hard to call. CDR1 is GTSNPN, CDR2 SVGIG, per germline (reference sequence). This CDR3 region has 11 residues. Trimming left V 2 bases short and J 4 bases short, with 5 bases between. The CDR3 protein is CAWSMVETQYF. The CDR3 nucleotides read TGTGCCTGGAGTATGGTAGAGACCCAGTACTTC.

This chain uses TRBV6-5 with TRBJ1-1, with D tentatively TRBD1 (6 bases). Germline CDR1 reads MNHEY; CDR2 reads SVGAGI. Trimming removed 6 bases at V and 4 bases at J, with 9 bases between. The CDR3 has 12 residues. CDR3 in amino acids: CASRQGGTEAFF. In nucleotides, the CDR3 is TGTGCCAGCAGACAGGGAGGCACTGAAGCTTTCTTT.